The text below deals with one T cell receptor (beta chain). The data were taken from a study of blood T cell repertoires in COVID-19. Whole-study context: Sources were T cells, B-cell-depleted T cells, or PBMCs; the material itself was cDNA or gDNA.

The assay was immunoSEQ multiplex PCR, and TCRdb's table has in-frame clones only and misses some. This sample has roughly 170,000 clones, with almost 80% found just once. The sample consisted of peripheral blood. The sequence was obtained from a woman in her seventies with acute or convalescent COVID-19.

In nucleotides, the CDR3 is TGTGCCACCAGCAGAGCCTCAGGGGTGCAAGAGACCCAGTACTTC. As protein: CATSRASGVQETQYF. The chain recombines TRBV15 with TRBJ2-5; D is perhaps TRBD1 (6 bases). CDR3 length: 15 residues. Germline CDR1 is LNHNV and CDR2 is YYDKDF (reference sequence). The germline V and J ends were trimmed by 1 base and 2 bases, with 11 bases remaining between them.